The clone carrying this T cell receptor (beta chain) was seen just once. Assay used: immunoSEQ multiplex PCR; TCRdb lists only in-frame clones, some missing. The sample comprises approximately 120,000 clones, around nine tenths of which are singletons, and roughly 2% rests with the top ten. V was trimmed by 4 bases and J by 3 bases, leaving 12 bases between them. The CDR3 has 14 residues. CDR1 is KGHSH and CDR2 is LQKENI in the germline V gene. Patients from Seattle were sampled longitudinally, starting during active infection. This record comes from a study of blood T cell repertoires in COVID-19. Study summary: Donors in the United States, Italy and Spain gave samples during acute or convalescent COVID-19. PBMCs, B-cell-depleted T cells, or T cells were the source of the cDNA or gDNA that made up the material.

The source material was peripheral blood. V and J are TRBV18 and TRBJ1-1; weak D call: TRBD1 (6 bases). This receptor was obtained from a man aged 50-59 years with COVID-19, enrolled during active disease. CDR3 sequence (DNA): TGTGCCAGCTCACTCAAGGACAGATACACTGAAGCTTTCTTT. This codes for CASSLKDRYTEAFF.